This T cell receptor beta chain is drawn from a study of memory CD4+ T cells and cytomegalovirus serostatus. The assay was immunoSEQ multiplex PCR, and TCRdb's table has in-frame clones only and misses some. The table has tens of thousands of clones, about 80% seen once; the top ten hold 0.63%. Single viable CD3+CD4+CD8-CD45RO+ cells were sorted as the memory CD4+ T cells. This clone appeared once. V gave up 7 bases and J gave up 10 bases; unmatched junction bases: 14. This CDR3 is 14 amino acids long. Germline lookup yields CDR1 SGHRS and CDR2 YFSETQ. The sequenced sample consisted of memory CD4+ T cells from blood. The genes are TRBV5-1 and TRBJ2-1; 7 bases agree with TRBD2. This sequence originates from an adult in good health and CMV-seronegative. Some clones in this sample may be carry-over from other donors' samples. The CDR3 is CASVLSGDFGEQFF. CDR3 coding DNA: TGCGCCAGCGTTTTGAGCGGGGACTTTGGGGAGCAGTTCTTC.